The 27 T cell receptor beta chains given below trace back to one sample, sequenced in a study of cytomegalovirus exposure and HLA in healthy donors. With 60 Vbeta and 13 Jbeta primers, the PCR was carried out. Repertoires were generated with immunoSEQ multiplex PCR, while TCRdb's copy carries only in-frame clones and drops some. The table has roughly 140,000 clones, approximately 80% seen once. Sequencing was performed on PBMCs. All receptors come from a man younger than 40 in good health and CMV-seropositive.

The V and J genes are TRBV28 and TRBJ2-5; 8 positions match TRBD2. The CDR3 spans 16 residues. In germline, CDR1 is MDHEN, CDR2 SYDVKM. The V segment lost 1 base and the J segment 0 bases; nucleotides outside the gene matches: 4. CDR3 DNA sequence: TGTGCCAGCAGTTTATTAGTAGCGGGGAACCAAGAGACCCAGTACTTC. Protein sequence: CASSLLVAGNQETQYF.

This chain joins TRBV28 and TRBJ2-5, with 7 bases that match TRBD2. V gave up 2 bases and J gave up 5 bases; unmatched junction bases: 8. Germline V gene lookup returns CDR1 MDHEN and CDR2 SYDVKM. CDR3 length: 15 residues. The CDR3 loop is CASSLNFNGGETQYF. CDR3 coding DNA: TGTGCCAGCAGTTTAAATTTTAACGGGGGGGAGACCCAGTACTTC.

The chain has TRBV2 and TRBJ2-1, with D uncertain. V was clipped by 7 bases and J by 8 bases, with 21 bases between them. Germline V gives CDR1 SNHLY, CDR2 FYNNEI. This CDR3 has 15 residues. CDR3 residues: CASIREVTRLDEQFF. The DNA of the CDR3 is TGTGCCAGCATAAGAGAGGTCACCCGTTTAGATGAGCAGTTCTTC.

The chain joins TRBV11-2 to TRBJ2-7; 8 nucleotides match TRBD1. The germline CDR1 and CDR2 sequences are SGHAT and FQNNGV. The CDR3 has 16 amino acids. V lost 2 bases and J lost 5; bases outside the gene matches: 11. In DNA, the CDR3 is TGTGCCAGCAGCTTAAGGAGCCAGGGGGCGGCCCACGAGCAGTACTTC. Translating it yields CASSLRSQGAAHEQYF.

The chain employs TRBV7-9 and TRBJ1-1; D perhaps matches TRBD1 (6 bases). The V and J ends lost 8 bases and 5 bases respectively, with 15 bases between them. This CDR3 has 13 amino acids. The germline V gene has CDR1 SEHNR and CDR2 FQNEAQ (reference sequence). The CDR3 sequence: CASGEGTKTEAFF. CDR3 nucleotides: TGTGCCAGCGGAGAAGGGACAAAAACTGAAGCTTTCTTT.

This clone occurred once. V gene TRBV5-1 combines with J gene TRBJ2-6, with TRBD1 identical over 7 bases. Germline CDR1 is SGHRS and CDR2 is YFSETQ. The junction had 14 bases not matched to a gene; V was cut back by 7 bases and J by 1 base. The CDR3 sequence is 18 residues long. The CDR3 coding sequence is TGCGCCAGCTCATCGGCAGGGGGAATCGGGTCTGGGGCCAACGTCCTGACTTTC. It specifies CASSSAGGIGSGANVLTF. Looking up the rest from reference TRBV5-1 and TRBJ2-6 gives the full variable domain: KAGVTQTPRYLIKTRGQQVTLSCSPISGHRSVSWYQQTPGQGLQFLFEYFSETQRNKGNFPGRFSGRQFSNSRSEMNVSTLELGDSALYLCASSSAGGIGSGANVLTFGAGSRLTVL.

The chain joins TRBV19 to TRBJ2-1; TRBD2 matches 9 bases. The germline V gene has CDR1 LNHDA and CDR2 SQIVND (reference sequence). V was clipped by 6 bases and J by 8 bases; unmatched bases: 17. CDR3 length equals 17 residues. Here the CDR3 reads CASSDRTSVSFGDEQFF. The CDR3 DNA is TGTGCCAGTAGCGATAGGACTAGCGTTAGTTTTGGGGATGAGCAGTTCTTC.

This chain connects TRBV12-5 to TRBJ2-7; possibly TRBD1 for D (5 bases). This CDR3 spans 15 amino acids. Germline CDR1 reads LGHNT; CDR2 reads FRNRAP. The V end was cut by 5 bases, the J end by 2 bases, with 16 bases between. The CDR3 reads CASGGDPLGAYEQYF. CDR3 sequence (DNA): TGTGCTAGTGGTGGCGACCCTCTAGGGGCCTACGAGCAGTACTTC.

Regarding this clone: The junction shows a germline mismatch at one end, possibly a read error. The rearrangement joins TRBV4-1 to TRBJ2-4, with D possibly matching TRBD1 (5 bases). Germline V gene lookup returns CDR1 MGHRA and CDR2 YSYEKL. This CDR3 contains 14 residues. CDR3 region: CASSQATEKNSQYF. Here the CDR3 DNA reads TGCGCCAGCAGCCAAGCGACAGAGAAAAACAGTCAGTACTTC.

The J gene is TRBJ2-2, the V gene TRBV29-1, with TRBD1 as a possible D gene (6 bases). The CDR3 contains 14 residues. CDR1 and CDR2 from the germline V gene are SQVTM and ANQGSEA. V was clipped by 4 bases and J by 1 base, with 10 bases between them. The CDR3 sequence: CSVVGTLNTGELFF. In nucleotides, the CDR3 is TGCAGCGTTGTAGGGACACTGAACACCGGGGAGCTGTTTTTT.

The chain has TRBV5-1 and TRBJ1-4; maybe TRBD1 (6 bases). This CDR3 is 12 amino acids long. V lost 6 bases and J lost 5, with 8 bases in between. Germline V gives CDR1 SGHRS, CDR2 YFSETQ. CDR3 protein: CASKTGNEKLFF. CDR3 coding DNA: TGCGCCAGCAAGACAGGCAATGAAAAACTGTTTTTT.

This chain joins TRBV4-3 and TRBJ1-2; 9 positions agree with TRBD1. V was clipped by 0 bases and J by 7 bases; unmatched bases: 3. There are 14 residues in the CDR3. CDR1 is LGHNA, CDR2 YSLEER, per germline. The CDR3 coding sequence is TGCGCCAGCAGCCAAGAACAGGGGGCGCGTGGCTACACCTTC. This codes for CASSQEQGARGYTF.

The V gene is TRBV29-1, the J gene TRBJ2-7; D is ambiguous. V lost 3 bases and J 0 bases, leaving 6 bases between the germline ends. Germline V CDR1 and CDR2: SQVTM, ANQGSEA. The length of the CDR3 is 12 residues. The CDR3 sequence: CSVEISSYEQYF. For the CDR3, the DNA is TGCAGCGTTGAGATTAGCTCCTACGAGCAGTACTTC.

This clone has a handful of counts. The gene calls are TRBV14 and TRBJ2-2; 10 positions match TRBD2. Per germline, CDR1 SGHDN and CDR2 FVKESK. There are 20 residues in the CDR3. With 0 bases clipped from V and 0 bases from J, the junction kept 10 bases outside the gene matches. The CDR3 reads CASSQDLRLAGTANTGELFF. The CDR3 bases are TGTGCCAGCAGCCAAGATTTAAGACTAGCGGGTACCGCGAACACCGGGGAGCTGTTTTTT.

The CDR3 protein is CASSTGSWEETQYF. Written as DNA, the CDR3 is TGCGCCAGTTCGACAGGGTCGTGGGAAGAGACCCAGTACTTC. The chain employs TRBV5-1 and TRBJ2-5; the match to TRBD1 covers 7 bases. Germline assignment: CDR1 SGHRS and CDR2 YFSETQ. With V trimmed by 8 bases and J by 3 bases, 10 bases remained unmatched. The CDR3 loop spans 14 amino acids.

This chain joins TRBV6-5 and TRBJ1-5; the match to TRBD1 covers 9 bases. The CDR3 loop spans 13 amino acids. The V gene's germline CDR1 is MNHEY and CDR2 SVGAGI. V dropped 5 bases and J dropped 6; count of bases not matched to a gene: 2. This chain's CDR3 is CASSTGGPQPQHF. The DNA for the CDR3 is TGTGCCAGCAGTACAGGGGGCCCTCAGCCCCAGCATTTT.

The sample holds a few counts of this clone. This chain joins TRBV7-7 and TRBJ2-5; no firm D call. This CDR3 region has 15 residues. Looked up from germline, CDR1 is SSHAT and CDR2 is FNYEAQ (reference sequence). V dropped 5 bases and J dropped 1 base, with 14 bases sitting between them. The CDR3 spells CASSPLSWAQETQYF. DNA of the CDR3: TGTGCCAGCAGCCCATTGAGTTGGGCCCAAGAGACCCAGTACTTC.

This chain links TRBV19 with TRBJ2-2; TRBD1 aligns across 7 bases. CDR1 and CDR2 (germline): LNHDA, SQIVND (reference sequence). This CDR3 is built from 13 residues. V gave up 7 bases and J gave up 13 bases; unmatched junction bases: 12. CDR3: CASTPNRGSVLFF. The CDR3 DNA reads TGTGCCAGTACCCCAAACAGGGGTTCGGTGCTGTTTTTT.

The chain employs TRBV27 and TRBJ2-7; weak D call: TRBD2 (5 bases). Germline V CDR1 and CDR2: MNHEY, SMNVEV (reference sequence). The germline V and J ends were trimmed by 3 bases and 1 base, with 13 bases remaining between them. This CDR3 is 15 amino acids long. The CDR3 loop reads CASSFQTGSSYEQYF. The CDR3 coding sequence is TGTGCCAGCAGTTTTCAAACGGGGAGTTCCTACGAGCAGTACTTC.

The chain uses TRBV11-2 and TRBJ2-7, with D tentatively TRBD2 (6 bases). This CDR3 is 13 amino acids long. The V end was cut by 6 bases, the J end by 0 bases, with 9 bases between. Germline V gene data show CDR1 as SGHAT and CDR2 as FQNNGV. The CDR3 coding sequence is TGTGCCAGCAGTCGGGACTTCTCCTACGAGCAGTACTTC. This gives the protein CASSRDFSYEQYF.

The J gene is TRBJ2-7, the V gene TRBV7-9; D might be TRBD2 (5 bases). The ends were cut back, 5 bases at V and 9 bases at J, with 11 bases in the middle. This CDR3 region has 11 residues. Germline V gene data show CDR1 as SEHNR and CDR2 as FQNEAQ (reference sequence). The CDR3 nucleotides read TGTGCCAGCAGCGCGGACTTAGGGCAGTACTTC. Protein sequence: CASSADLGQYF.

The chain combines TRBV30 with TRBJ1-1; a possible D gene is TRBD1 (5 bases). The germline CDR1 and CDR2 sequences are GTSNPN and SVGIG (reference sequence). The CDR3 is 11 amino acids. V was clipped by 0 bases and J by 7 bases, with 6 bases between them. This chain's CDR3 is CAWSVDNEAFF. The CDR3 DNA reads TGTGCCTGGAGTGTGGACAATGAAGCTTTCTTT. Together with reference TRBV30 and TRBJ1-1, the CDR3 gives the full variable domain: SQTIHQWPATLVQPVGSPLSLECTVEGTSNPNLYWYRQAAGRGLQLLFYSVGIGQISSEVPQNLSASRPQDRQFILSSKKLLLSDSGFYLCAWSVDNEAFFGQGTRLTVV.

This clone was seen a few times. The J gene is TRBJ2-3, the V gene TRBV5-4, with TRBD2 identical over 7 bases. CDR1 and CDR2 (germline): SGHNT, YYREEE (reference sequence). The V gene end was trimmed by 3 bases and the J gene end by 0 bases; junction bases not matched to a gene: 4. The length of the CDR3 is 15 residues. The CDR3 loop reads CASSSERGSTDTQYF. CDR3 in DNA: TGTGCCAGCAGCTCGGAGCGGGGTAGCACAGATACGCAGTATTTT.

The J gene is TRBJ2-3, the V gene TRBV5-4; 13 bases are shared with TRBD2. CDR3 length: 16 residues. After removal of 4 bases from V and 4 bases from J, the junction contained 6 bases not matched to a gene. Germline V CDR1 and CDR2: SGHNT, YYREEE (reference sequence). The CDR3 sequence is CASSATSGRASDTQYF. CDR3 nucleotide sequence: TGTGCCAGCAGCGCTACTAGCGGGAGGGCCTCAGATACGCAGTATTTT.

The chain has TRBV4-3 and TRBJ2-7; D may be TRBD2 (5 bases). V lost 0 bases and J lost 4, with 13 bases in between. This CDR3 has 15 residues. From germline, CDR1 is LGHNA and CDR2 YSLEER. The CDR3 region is CASSQDTGSAYEQYF. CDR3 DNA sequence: TGCGCCAGCAGCCAAGATACGGGGTCCGCATACGAGCAGTACTTC.

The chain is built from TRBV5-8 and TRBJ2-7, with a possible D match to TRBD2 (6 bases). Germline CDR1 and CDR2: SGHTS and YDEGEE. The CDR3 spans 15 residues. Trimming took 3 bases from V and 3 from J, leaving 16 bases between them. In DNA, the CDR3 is TGTGCCAGCAGCTCCCCCAGGAGGGGATTCTACGAGCAGTACTTC. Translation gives CASSSPRRGFYEQYF.

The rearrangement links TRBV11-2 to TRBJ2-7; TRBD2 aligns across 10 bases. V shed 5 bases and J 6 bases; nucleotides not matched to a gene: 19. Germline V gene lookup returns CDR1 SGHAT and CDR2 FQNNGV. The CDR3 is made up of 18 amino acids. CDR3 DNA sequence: TGTGCCAGCAGCCGACAGCGGGGGGGTCTCAGGGACGGTAGCGAGCAGTACTTC. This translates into CASSRQRGGLRDGSEQYF. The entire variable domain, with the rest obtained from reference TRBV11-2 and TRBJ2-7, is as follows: EAGVAQSPRYKIIEKRQSVAFWCNPISGHATLYWYQQILGQGPKLLIQFQNNGVVDDSQLPKDRFSAERLKGVDSTLKIQPAKLEDSAVYLCASSRQRGGLRDGSEQYFGPGTRLTVT.